Listed here are 27 T cell receptor beta chains from one sample, sequenced in a study of T cell responses to AZD1222 COVID-19 vaccine (dated by TCRdb to about 2021). Library prep was done by the immunoSEQ multiplex PCR assay. The clones in this table, taken by TCRdb from immuneACCESS, are in-frame only. Not every clone is retained; where verified, under half of the shortfall comes from an unresolved V gene, and the cause of the rest is unknown. Across this sample there are tens of thousands of clones, with roughly 90% seen only once. Together, the top ten hold more than 4% of the sample. In the paper's terms, the time point label means: baseline before first vaccination. Here the sequenced sample was peripheral blood, taken on day 0 of AZD1222 vaccination. The receptors shown here come from an adult in good health.

The gene calls are TRBV3-1 (or the pseudogene TRBV3-2) and TRBJ2-1; tentative D call: TRBD2 (6 bases). V shed 3 bases and J shed 4 bases, with 13 bases lying between them. Germline lookup yields CDR1 LGHDT and CDR2 YNNKEL (reference sequence). The CDR3 loop spans 15 amino acids. The CDR3 DNA follows: TGTGCCAGCAGCCAGGGACTTGGGGCTTACAATGAGCAGTTCTTC. Protein: CASSQGLGAYNEQFF.

The V and J genes are TRBV4-1 and TRBJ2-7; 8 nucleotides align to TRBD2. This CDR3 has 14 amino acids. Germline-derived CDR1 and CDR2 are MGHRA and YSYEKL. The V gene end was trimmed by 1 base and the J gene end by 3 bases; junction bases not matched to a gene: 2. CDR3 nucleotides: TGCGCCAGCAGCCAAGGGACTAGCCTCTACGAGCAGTACTTC. It encodes CASSQGTSLYEQYF.

The chain employs TRBV29-1 and TRBJ1-5, with a possible D match to TRBD1 (5 bases). With 5 bases removed from V and 3 bases from J, the gap between germline ends came to 8 bases. This CDR3 is 12 amino acids long. Germline CDR1 reads SQVTM; CDR2 reads ANQGSEA. The CDR3 coding sequence is TGCAGCGTTTTAGGGGCCAATCAGCCCCAGCATTTT. It encodes CSVLGANQPQHF.

The chain carries TRBV4-2 and TRBJ2-5, with 9 bases identical to TRBD2. The V segment lost 0 bases and the J segment 10 bases; nucleotides outside the gene matches: 9. The CDR3 sequence is 15 residues long. Germline V gene lookup returns CDR1 LGHNA and CDR2 YNFKEQ. CDR3 nucleotides: TGTGCCAGCAGCCAAGAAGACAGCGGGGGGTCCGACCAGTACTTC. This translates into CASSQEDSGGSDQYF.

This chain joins TRBV7-9 and TRBJ1-2, with D possibly TRBD1 on 5 matching bases. Germline V gene data show CDR1 as SEHNR and CDR2 as FQNEAQ (reference sequence). Deletions cut 5 bases from V and 0 bases from J, with 13 bases between. This CDR3 contains 15 residues. The CDR3 loop reads CASSPRDRPNYGYTF. The CDR3 nucleotides read TGTGCCAGCAGCCCAAGGGACCGACCTAACTATGGCTACACCTTC.

This sequence joins TRBV12-3 or TRBV12-4 and TRBJ1-1; D unresolved. Between the trimmed V and J ends, which lost 11 bases and 3 bases, there was a span of 7 bases. The CDR3 contains 10 residues. The CDR3 protein is CAPGDTEAFF. DNA of the CDR3: TGTGCCCCCGGGGACACTGAAGCTTTCTTT.

The gene calls are TRBV10-2 and TRBJ2-5; 9 bases fit TRBD2. The CDR3 has 15 amino acids. CDR1 is WSHSY and CDR2 is SAAADI in the germline V gene. V shed 9 bases and J 2 bases; nucleotides not matched to a gene: 10. This chain's CDR3 is CASREIAGVQETQYF. The CDR3 nucleotides read TGCGCCAGTCGAGAGATAGCGGGAGTTCAAGAGACCCAGTACTTC.

The chain uses TRBV15 and TRBJ2-2; D may be TRBD1 (6 bases). From germline, CDR1 is LNHNV and CDR2 YYDKDF (reference sequence). The V end lost 6 bases, the J end lost 2 bases, and 10 bases lay between the germline ends. The length of the CDR3 is 14 residues. The CDR3 is CATSLGGNTGELFF. The CDR3 DNA follows: TGTGCCACCAGTCTTGGGGGCAACACCGGGGAGCTGTTTTTT. Based on the CDR3 plus reference TRBV15 and TRBJ2-2, the full variable domain is DAMVIQNPRYQVTQFGKPVTLSCSQTLNHNVMYWYQQKSSQAPKLLFHYYDKDFNNEADTPDNFQSRRPNTSFCFLDIRSPGLGDTAMYLCATSLGGNTGELFFGEGSRLTVL.

The rearrangement links TRBV11-3 to TRBJ1-1; 7 bases fit TRBD1. Germline-derived CDR1 and CDR2 are SGHNT and YENEEA. With 6 bases clipped from V and 10 bases from J, the junction kept 14 bases outside the gene matches. The CDR3 runs to 14 residues. CDR3 nucleotides: TGTGCCAGCAGGCCTACTACAGGGGCGGTTATAGCTTTCTTT. Residues: CASRPTTGAVIAFF. Full variable domain (missing parts from reference TRBV11-3 and TRBJ1-1): EAGVVQSPRYKIIEKKQPVAFWCNPISGHNTLYWYLQNLGQGPELLIRYENEEAVDDSQLPKDRFSAERLKGVDSTLKIQPAELGDSAVYLCASRPTTGAVIAFFGQGTRLTVV.

The J gene is TRBJ2-5, the V gene TRBV7-2; D uncertain. Between the trimmed V and J ends, which lost 6 bases and 3 bases, there was a span of 5 bases. The CDR3 runs 11 residues. Looked up from germline, CDR1 is SGHTA and CDR2 is FQGNSA. The CDR3 here is CASREEETQYF. DNA of the CDR3: TGTGCCAGCAGAGAGGAAGAGACCCAGTACTTC.

A few counts support this clone. The rearrangement joins TRBV6-6 to TRBJ1-3; no clear D. Germline CDR1 reads MNHNY; CDR2 reads SVGAGI (reference sequence). CDR3 length equals 13 residues. V lost 6 bases and J 4 bases, leaving 10 bases between the germline ends. CDR3 nucleotide sequence: TGTGCCAGCAGATCCACAGCGGGAAACACCATATATTTT. This translates into CASRSTAGNTIYF.

This clone turned up a few times. The chain employs TRBV24-1 and TRBJ2-1, with 8 positions matching TRBD1. Germline trimming cut 5 bases from V and 6 bases from J; bases unmatched to any gene: 11. This CDR3 has 16 amino acids. Germline-derived CDR1 and CDR2 are KGHDR and SFDVKD. The DNA for the CDR3 is TGTGCCACCAGTGGGACCAAATACAGGGGGTTCAATGAGCAGTTCTTC. Translated: CATSGTKYRGFNEQFF.

The chain carries TRBV15 and TRBJ1-1; D might be TRBD1 (6 bases). Trimming shortened V by 3 bases and J by 1 base, and 12 bases separated the two germline ends. This CDR3 comprises 15 residues. Germline CDR1 is LNHNV and CDR2 is YYDKDF (reference sequence). The DNA of the CDR3 is TGTGCCACCAGCAGTGGAGGGGGGTCGAACACTGAAGCTTTCTTT. It yields the protein CATSSGGGSNTEAFF.

In its sample, this clone was seen once. The V call is TRBV4-1, the J call TRBJ2-2; D ambiguous. Trimming cost V 0 bases and J 9 bases, with 8 bases left between them. Germline loops: CDR1 MGHRA, CDR2 YSYEKL. This CDR3 has 13 amino acids. CDR3 sequence reads: CASSQDLGRELFF. Written as DNA, the CDR3 is TGCGCCAGCAGCCAAGATCTCGGGCGGGAGCTGTTTTTT.

V gene TRBV19 combines with J gene TRBJ1-5; D unclear. The CDR3 is made up of 15 amino acids. The ends were cut back, 3 bases at V and 11 bases at J, with 20 bases in the middle. Germline lookup yields CDR1 LNHDA and CDR2 SQIVND (reference sequence). CDR3 DNA: TGTGCCAGTAGTATTCGCGTAGGTGGCAGCCGGGCCCAGCATTTT. It yields the protein CASSIRVGGSRAQHF.

This clone was found once. CDR3 bases: TGTGCCAGCACCTCGGCTAACACCATATATTTT. It yields the protein CASTSANTIYF. The genes are TRBV7-9 and TRBJ1-3; no firm D call. CDR3 length: 11 amino acids. V lost 7 bases to trimming and J lost 7 bases, with 8 bases between them. In germline, CDR1 is SEHNR, CDR2 FQNEAQ (reference sequence).

This clone was observed a single time. No conserved phenylalanine or tryptophan ends this CDR3, so it is likely a read error. Because the CDR3's place on the DNA is in doubt, the DNA is left out and the CDR3 is given as listed by TCRdb. The V gene is TRBV11-3, the J gene TRBJ1-2. Germline-derived CDR1 and CDR2 are SGHNT and YENEEA. The CDR3 is 10 residues long, ends included. CDR3 in amino acids: CASSFAQRRA.

The V gene is TRBV9, the J gene TRBJ2-1; perhaps TRBD1 as D (5 bases). Between the trimmed V and J ends, which lost 3 bases and 8 bases, there was a span of 12 bases. CDR3 length: 13 amino acids. Germline V gene data show CDR1 as SGDLS and CDR2 as YYNGEE. Here the CDR3 reads CASSDRQGYEQFF. In DNA form, the CDR3 reads TGTGCCAGCAGCGACCGCCAGGGATATGAGCAGTTCTTC.

V gene TRBV4-2 combines with J gene TRBJ2-1; perhaps TRBD2 as D (6 bases). Germline loops: CDR1 LGHNA, CDR2 YNFKEQ. The V end was cut by 0 bases, the J end by 0 bases, with 9 bases between. CDR3 length: 16 amino acids. The CDR3 DNA follows: TGTGCCAGCAGCCAAGATTCCGGGGGCTCCTACAATGAGCAGTTCTTC. It codes for CASSQDSGGSYNEQFF.

This rearrangement joins TRBV6-6 to TRBJ2-5; no clear D gene. Germline loops: CDR1 MNHNY, CDR2 SVGAGI (reference sequence). V shed 2 bases and J shed 3 bases, with 1 base lying between them. The CDR3 is 11 amino acids. CDR3 DNA sequence: TGTGCCAGCAGTTACGAAGAGACCCAGTACTTC. Translation: CASSYEETQYF.

CDR3 DNA: TGTGCCAGCAGCGAGGAGGGCTTGAACACTGAAGCTTTCTTT. Amino acid sequence: CASSEEGLNTEAFF. The chain uses TRBV2 and TRBJ1-1, with no clear D. The CDR3 spans 14 residues. V was trimmed by 6 bases and J by 0 bases, leaving 11 bases between them. In germline, CDR1 is SNHLY, CDR2 FYNNEI. The variable domain in full, with the rest retrieved from reference TRBV2 and TRBJ1-1, is EPEVTQTPSHQVTQMGQEVILRCVPISNHLYFYWYRQILGQKVEFLVSFYNNEISEKSEIFDDQFSVERPDGSNFTLKIRSTKLEDSAMYFCASSEEGLNTEAFFGQGTRLTVV.

CDR3 coding DNA: TGCGCCAGCAGCTCTTCGCCACCAGGGGGAGCCTATGGCTACACCTTC. It codes for CASSSSPPGGAYGYTF. This chain joins TRBV5-1 and TRBJ1-2, with 7 bases fitting TRBD1. The CDR3 loop spans 16 amino acids. The junction had 12 bases not matched to a gene; V was cut back by 3 bases and J by 4 bases. CDR1 is SGHRS, CDR2 YFSETQ, per germline.

The CDR3 is CASSFFSGSPYNEQFF. The CDR3 nucleotides are TGTGCCAGCAGTTTCTTTAGCGGGAGCCCCTACAATGAGCAGTTCTTC. The rearrangement joins TRBV27 to TRBJ2-1, with 9 bases fitting TRBD2. This CDR3 region has 16 residues. J lost 2 bases, V lost 3 bases, and 5 bases had no gene match. Germline CDR1 and CDR2: MNHEY and SMNVEV (reference sequence).

The chain links TRBV19 to TRBJ2-2; 10 bases map to TRBD1. The length of the CDR3 is 16 residues. Per germline, CDR1 LNHDA and CDR2 SQIVND (reference sequence). With 5 bases clipped from V and 7 bases from J, the junction kept 10 bases outside the gene matches. CDR3 protein: CASSDRDRGRGGELFF. In DNA form, the CDR3 reads TGTGCCAGTAGTGACCGGGACAGGGGACGAGGCGGGGAGCTGTTTTTT.

The chain combines TRBV30 with TRBJ2-1, with 12 bases aligning to TRBD2. The CDR3 spans 15 residues. Germline V gene data show CDR1 as GTSNPN and CDR2 as SVGIG (reference sequence). Trimming removed 0 bases from V and 8 bases from J; junction bases left unmatched: 5. The CDR3 DNA sequence: TGTGCCTGGAGTGTACCTAGCGGGGGGGCCGATGAGCAGTTCTTC. As protein: CAWSVPSGGADEQFF.

The chain uses TRBV7-2 and TRBJ1-1; D is perhaps TRBD1 (5 bases). The V gene's germline CDR1 is SGHTA and CDR2 FQGNSA. The V gene lost 1 base and the J gene lost 4 bases, with 13 bases spanning the gap. The CDR3 spans 15 residues. DNA of the CDR3: TGTGCCAGCAGCTTAGGCGGGGCTAGAGGCACTGAAGCTTTCTTT. It is translated as CASSLGGARGTEAFF.

J is TRBJ1-2 and V is TRBV2, with 11 bases fitting TRBD1. V dropped 2 bases and J dropped 2; count of bases not matched to a gene: 10. This CDR3 contains 18 residues. CDR1 is SNHLY, CDR2 FYNNEI, per germline. CDR3 loop: CASSESPRDRGKNYGYTF. CDR3 DNA sequence: TGTGCCAGCAGTGAAAGCCCCCGGGACAGGGGGAAGAACTATGGCTACACCTTC. Full variable domain (missing parts from reference TRBV2 and TRBJ1-2): EPEVTQTPSHQVTQMGQEVILRCVPISNHLYFYWYRQILGQKVEFLVSFYNNEISEKSEIFDDQFSVERPDGSNFTLKIRSTKLEDSAMYFCASSESPRDRGKNYGYTFGSGTRLTVV.